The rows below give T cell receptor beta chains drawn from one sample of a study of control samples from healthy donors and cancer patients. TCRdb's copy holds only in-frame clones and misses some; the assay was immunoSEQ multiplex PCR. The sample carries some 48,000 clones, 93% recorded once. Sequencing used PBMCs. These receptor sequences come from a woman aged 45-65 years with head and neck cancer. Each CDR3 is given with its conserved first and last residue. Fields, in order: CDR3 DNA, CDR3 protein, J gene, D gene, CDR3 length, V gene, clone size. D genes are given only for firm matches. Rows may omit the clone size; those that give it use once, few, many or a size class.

cdr3_nt: TGTGCCAGCAGCTTAGACTCCGGGACTAGCGGCTCCTACAATGAGCAGTTCTTC; cdr3_aa: CASSLDSGTSGSYNEQFF; j_call: TRBJ2-1; d_call: TRBD2; cdr3_length: 18; v_call: TRBV7-9; clone_size: -
cdr3_nt: TGCAGCGTTGAAGATCAAAGGTTTAGTAGATTCGGGGGAGCCAGCACAGATACGCAGTATTTT; cdr3_aa: CSVEDQRFSRFGGASTDTQYF; j_call: TRBJ2-3; d_call: -; cdr3_length: 21; v_call: TRBV29-1; clone_size: few
cdr3_nt: TGTGCCAGCAGTTTATCAGGGAGGGGAATACCCTACGAGCAGTACTTC; cdr3_aa: CASSLSGRGIPYEQYF; j_call: TRBJ2-7; d_call: TRBD2; cdr3_length: 16; v_call: TRBV27; clone_size: -
cdr3_nt: TGTGCCAGCAGCCAAGATCAGGGCTCTGGGGCCAACGTCCTGACTTTC; cdr3_aa: CASSQDQGSGANVLTF; j_call: TRBJ2-6; d_call: -; cdr3_length: 16; v_call: TRBV4-2; clone_size: once
cdr3_nt: TGTGCCCGCGGGGGGGGAGAGGGGGCCAACGTCCTGACTTTC; cdr3_aa: CARGGGEGANVLTF; j_call: TRBJ2-6; d_call: TRBD2; cdr3_length: 14; v_call: TRBV28; clone_size: -
cdr3_nt: TGTGCCAGCAGTTCCCGGACTTCGCGGGGGCCAGTGGACGAGCAGTACTTC; cdr3_aa: CASSSRTSRGPVDEQYF; j_call: TRBJ2-7; d_call: -; cdr3_length: 17; v_call: TRBV27; clone_size: -
cdr3_nt: TGTGCCAGCAGTTACAGGGATGGGGTTTACGAGCAGTACTTC; cdr3_aa: CASSYRDGVYEQYF; j_call: TRBJ2-7; d_call: -; cdr3_length: 14; v_call: TRBV6-2/TRBV6-3; clone_size: once
cdr3_nt: TGTGCCAGCAGCTTGCCTAGCGGGGGGTCAAATACGCAGTATTTT; cdr3_aa: CASSLPSGGSNTQYF; j_call: TRBJ2-3; d_call: TRBD2; cdr3_length: 15; v_call: TRBV5-4; clone_size: -
cdr3_nt: TGTGCCAGCGGATCCACAGGGGAAGCTAACTATGGCTACACCTTC; cdr3_aa: CASGSTGEANYGYTF; j_call: TRBJ1-2; d_call: TRBD1; cdr3_length: 15; v_call: TRBV28; clone_size: -
cdr3_nt: TGTGCCAGTAGTGCCCGACTAGCAGATACGCAGTATTTT; cdr3_aa: CASSARLADTQYF; j_call: TRBJ2-3; d_call: -; cdr3_length: 13; v_call: TRBV19; clone_size: -
cdr3_nt: TGCGCCAGCAGCCCTAGCGGATACACAGATACGCAGTATTTT; cdr3_aa: CASSPSGYTDTQYF; j_call: TRBJ2-3; d_call: TRBD2; cdr3_length: 14; v_call: TRBV5-1; clone_size: -
cdr3_nt: TGTGCCAGCACGAGGATTTATAGCAATCAGCCCCAGCATTTT; cdr3_aa: CASTRIYSNQPQHF; j_call: TRBJ1-5; d_call: -; cdr3_length: 14; v_call: TRBV2; clone_size: -
cdr3_nt: TGCGCCAGCAGCCGTTTGGGACTAGCGGGAGTTGAGCAGTTCTTC; cdr3_aa: CASSRLGLAGVEQFF; j_call: TRBJ2-1; d_call: TRBD2; cdr3_length: 15; v_call: TRBV4-1; clone_size: -
cdr3_nt: TGTGCCAGCAGAATACCAGGGCCAGGGAATCAGCCCCAGCATTTT; cdr3_aa: CASRIPGPGNQPQHF; j_call: TRBJ1-5; d_call: -; cdr3_length: 15; v_call: TRBV28; clone_size: -
cdr3_nt: TGTGCCAGCAGTGAACTGGGGTTCTATGGCTACACCTTC; cdr3_aa: CASSELGFYGYTF; j_call: TRBJ1-2; d_call: -; cdr3_length: 13; v_call: TRBV6-1; clone_size: few
cdr3_nt: TGTGCCAGCAGCTTAGTCGGGACAGGGGTGAACACTGAAGCTTTCTTT; cdr3_aa: CASSLVGTGVNTEAFF; j_call: TRBJ1-1; d_call: TRBD1; cdr3_length: 16; v_call: TRBV7-2; clone_size: -
cdr3_nt: TGTGCCAGCAGTTATAGGACAGCCTACGAGCAGTACTTC; cdr3_aa: CASSYRTAYEQYF; j_call: TRBJ2-7; d_call: -; cdr3_length: 13; v_call: TRBV6-2/TRBV6-3; clone_size: once
cdr3_nt: TGCAGCGTTGAAAGGACTAGCGGTTCCCTTAGAGGCTACGAGCAGTACTTC; cdr3_aa: CSVERTSGSLRGYEQYF; j_call: TRBJ2-7; d_call: TRBD2; cdr3_length: 17; v_call: TRBV29-1; clone_size: few
cdr3_nt: TGTGCCAGCAGCTTCGGGGGGCGCAGCGCATCCTACACCTTC; cdr3_aa: CASSFGGRSASYTF; j_call: TRBJ1-2; d_call: -; cdr3_length: 14; v_call: TRBV7-2; clone_size: -
cdr3_nt: TGTGCCAGCAGTTTCCCGGCCTATAATTCACCCCTCCACTTT; cdr3_aa: CASSFPAYNSPLHF; j_call: TRBJ1-6; d_call: -; cdr3_length: 14; v_call: TRBV6-2/TRBV6-3; clone_size: -
cdr3_nt: TGTGCCAGCAGCTTGACACTCCTAAAAAAAGAGACCCAGTACTTC; cdr3_aa: CASSLTLLKKETQYF; j_call: TRBJ2-5; d_call: -; cdr3_length: 15; v_call: TRBV5-4; clone_size: -
cdr3_nt: TGTGCCAGCAGTGAAGGAGCTAGCACTACTACGGGGCAGTTCTTC; cdr3_aa: CASSEGASTTTGQFF; j_call: TRBJ2-1; d_call: -; cdr3_length: 15; v_call: TRBV2; clone_size: -
cdr3_nt: TGTGCCAGCAGGCCAGAGAATTCACCCCTCCACTTT; cdr3_aa: CASRPENSPLHF; j_call: TRBJ1-6; d_call: -; cdr3_length: 12; v_call: TRBV2; clone_size: -
cdr3_nt: TGTGCCAGTAGTATAATACGGGGGAATGAGCAGTTCTTC; cdr3_aa: CASSIIRGNEQFF; j_call: TRBJ2-1; d_call: -; cdr3_length: 13; v_call: TRBV19; clone_size: -
cdr3_nt: TGCGCCAGCAGCCCGTGGACAGGGGGCAGCGAAAAACTGTTTTTT; cdr3_aa: CASSPWTGGSEKLFF; j_call: TRBJ1-4; d_call: TRBD1; cdr3_length: 15; v_call: TRBV4-3; clone_size: -
cdr3_nt: TGTGCCAGCAGCCAAGGCGGTACGCTCAGGAACGAGCAGTACTTC; cdr3_aa: CASSQGGTLRNEQYF; j_call: TRBJ2-7; d_call: -; cdr3_length: 15; v_call: TRBV3-1/TRBV3-2; clone_size: -